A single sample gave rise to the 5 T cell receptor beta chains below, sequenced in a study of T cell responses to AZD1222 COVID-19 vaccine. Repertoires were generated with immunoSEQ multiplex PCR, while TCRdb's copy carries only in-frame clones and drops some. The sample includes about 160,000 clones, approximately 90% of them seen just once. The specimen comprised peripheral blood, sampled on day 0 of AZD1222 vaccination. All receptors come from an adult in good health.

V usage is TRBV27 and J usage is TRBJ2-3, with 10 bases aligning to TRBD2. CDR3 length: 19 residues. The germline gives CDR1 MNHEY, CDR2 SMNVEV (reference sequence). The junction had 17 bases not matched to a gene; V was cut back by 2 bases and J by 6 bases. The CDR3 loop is CASSLKTPKRGGRFDTQYF. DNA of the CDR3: TGTGCCAGCAGTTTAAAAACACCAAAGCGGGGGGGCCGTTTCGATACGCAGTATTTT.

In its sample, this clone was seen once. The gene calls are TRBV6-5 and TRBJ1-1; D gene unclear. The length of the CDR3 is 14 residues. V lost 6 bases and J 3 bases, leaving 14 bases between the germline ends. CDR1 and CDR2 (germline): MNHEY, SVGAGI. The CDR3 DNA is TGTGCCAGCAGCGGGTATCCACGGGACACTGAAGCTTTCTTT. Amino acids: CASSGYPRDTEAFF.

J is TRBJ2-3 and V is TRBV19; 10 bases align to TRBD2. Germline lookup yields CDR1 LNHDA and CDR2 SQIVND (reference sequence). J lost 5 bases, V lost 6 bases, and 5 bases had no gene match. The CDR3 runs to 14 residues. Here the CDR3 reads CASRQRGGLDTQYF. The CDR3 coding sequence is TGTGCCAGTAGGCAGCGGGGGGGTTTAGATACGCAGTATTTT.

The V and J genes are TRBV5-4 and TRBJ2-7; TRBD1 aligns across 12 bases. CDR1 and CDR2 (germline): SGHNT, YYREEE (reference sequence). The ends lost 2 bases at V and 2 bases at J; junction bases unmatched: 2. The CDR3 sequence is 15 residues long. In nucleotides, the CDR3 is TGTGCCAGCAGCTTTGGGACAGGGGGCACCTACGAGCAGTACTTC. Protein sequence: CASSFGTGGTYEQYF.

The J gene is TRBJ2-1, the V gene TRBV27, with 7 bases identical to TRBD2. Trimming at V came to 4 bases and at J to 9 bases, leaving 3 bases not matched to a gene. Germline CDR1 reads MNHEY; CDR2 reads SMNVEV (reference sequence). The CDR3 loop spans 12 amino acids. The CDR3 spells CASSSPGGEQFF. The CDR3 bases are TGTGCCAGCAGTTCGCCGGGGGGTGAGCAGTTCTTC.